The 28 T cell receptor beta chains below all came from one sample that was sequenced in a study of neurological immune-mediated disorders. Time point: longitudinal time-point 2. TCRdb reanalysed the 5' RACE reads using MiXCR and keeps one entry per CDR3 protein. The sample shows some 60,000 distinct CDR3 sequences, roughly 10% of them seen only once. Sequences were obtained from PBMCs. The receptors here all came from a man younger than 40 in good health.

This clonotype was found many times. The V and J genes are TRBV5-5 and TRBJ2-7; 8 nucleotides line up with TRBD2. With 0 bases clipped from V and 6 bases from J, the junction kept 14 bases outside the gene matches. Germline CDR1 reads SGHKS; CDR2 reads YYEKEE (reference sequence). The CDR3 extends over 17 amino acids. In nucleotides, the CDR3 is TGTGCCAGCAGCTTGGCCCCAGGAGCGGGAGCGGGTATCGAGCAGTACTTC. As protein: CASSLAPGAGAGIEQYF.

This clonotype was picked up many times. The chain carries TRBV5-6 and TRBJ2-3; 9 bases match TRBD2. Germline CDR1 is SGHDT and CDR2 is YYEEEE. The CDR3 has 17 residues. V lost 5 bases and J lost 2; bases outside the gene matches: 12. The CDR3 coding sequence is TGTGCCAGCAGTCCTTTAATAGCGGGAGTGAACACAGATACGCAGTATTTT. Encoded protein: CASSPLIAGVNTDTQYF.

This clonotype was found many times. The chain has TRBV4-1 and TRBJ2-1; weak D call: TRBD1 (5 bases). There are 15 residues in the CDR3. Trimming stripped 4 bases from V and 4 bases from J, with 14 bases between. CDR1 is MGHRA, CDR2 YSYEKL, per germline. CDR3 nucleotides: TGCGCCAGCAGCCCCCAGGGTCGGCGGTACAATGAGCAGTTCTTC. Protein sequence: CASSPQGRRYNEQFF.

At least ten counts were recorded for this clonotype. The V and J genes are TRBV28 and TRBJ1-2, with TRBD1 matching 11 bases. V shed 10 bases and J 4 bases; nucleotides not matched to a gene: 17. This CDR3 has 17 amino acids. Germline values: CDR1 MDHEN, CDR2 SYDVKM. This CDR3 reads CATWLGGGDRGSYGYTF. Here the CDR3 DNA reads TGTGCCACCTGGTTGGGTGGTGGGGACAGGGGGAGCTATGGCTACACCTTC.

Ten or more counts support this clonotype. The chain combines TRBV5-1 with TRBJ2-6; perhaps TRBD1 as D (6 bases). CDR3 size: 17 residues. V lost 1 base and J 0 bases, leaving 11 bases between the germline ends. Looked up from germline, CDR1 is SGHRS and CDR2 is YFSETQ. The CDR3 sequence is CASSLTGMASGANVLTF. CDR3 sequence (DNA): TGCGCCAGCAGCTTGACAGGGATGGCCTCTGGGGCCAACGTCCTGACTTTC.

In its sample, this clonotype was seen many times. The chain employs TRBV6-5 and TRBJ2-2; no reliable D call. CDR3 length: 14 residues. Trimming removed 5 bases at V and 1 base at J, with 8 bases between. Per the germline V gene, CDR1 is MNHEY and CDR2 is SVGAGI. This CDR3 reads CASSDSMNTGELFF. CDR3 nucleotides: TGTGCCAGCAGTGATAGCATGAACACCGGGGAGCTGTTTTTT.

This clonotype occurred many times. The chain links TRBV5-1 to TRBJ2-3; D is tentatively TRBD1 or TRBD2 (8 bases each). Germline V gene lookup returns CDR1 SGHRS and CDR2 YFSETQ. Trimming shortened V by 0 bases and J by 5 bases, and 16 bases separated the two germline ends. The CDR3 is 16 amino acids. Here the CDR3 DNA reads TGCGCCAGCAGCTTGGTAGATAGCGGGACAGGAGATACGCAGTATTTT. Translation: CASSLVDSGTGDTQYF.

Ten or more counts support this clonotype. This chain links TRBV7-6 with TRBJ2-3, with D perhaps matching TRBD1 or TRBD2 (5 bases each). The CDR3 has 15 residues. Looked up from germline, CDR1 is SGHVS and CDR2 is FNYEAQ. V lost 1 base to trimming and J lost 3 bases, with 11 bases between them. This CDR3 reads CASSLGGAGTDTQYF. In nucleotides, the CDR3 is TGTGCCAGCAGCTTAGGAGGGGCAGGGACAGATACGCAGTATTTT.

On this clonotype: This may arise from a read error, as a much more abundant clone is one base away. This chain uses TRBV20-1 with TRBJ1-4, with 10 bases identical to TRBD1. Germline V gene lookup returns CDR1 DFQATT and CDR2 SNEGSKA (reference sequence). The CDR3 is 13 amino acids. The CDR3 reads CSARGTGAEKPFF. CDR3 bases: TGCAGTGCCCGGGGGACAGGGGCTGAAAAACCGTTTTTT.

There are a few counts of this clonotype. This chain joins TRBV6-1 and TRBJ2-1; D is uncertain. This CDR3 is 14 amino acids long. CDR1 and CDR2 (germline): MNHNS, SASEGT. V was cut by 6 bases and J by 4 bases, with 13 bases left in between. The CDR3 sequence: CASRGWAEYNEQFF. In DNA form, the CDR3 reads TGTGCCAGCAGGGGTTGGGCTGAGTACAATGAGCAGTTCTTC.

This clonotype was seen at least ten times. The chain joins TRBV6-1 to TRBJ2-1; no firm D call. Between the trimmed V and J ends, which lost 4 bases and 9 bases, there was a span of 7 bases. There are 11 residues in the CDR3. CDR1 is MNHNS and CDR2 is SASEGT in the germline V gene. The CDR3 loop reads CASSGRLEQFF. The CDR3, as DNA: TGTGCCAGCAGTGGTCGGCTTGAGCAGTTCTTC.

This clonotype was seen repeatedly, ten times or more. The chain employs TRBV5-1 and TRBJ1-2; the match to TRBD1 covers 9 bases. J lost 8 bases, V lost 2 bases, and 10 bases had no gene match. The CDR3 loop spans 15 amino acids. Germline V lookup: CDR1 SGHRS, CDR2 YFSETQ. The CDR3 nucleotides are TGCGCCAGCAGCTTAGTCGGGACAGGGAATGACGGCTACACCTTC. It translates to CASSLVGTGNDGYTF.

This clonotype was recorded many times. J is TRBJ2-1 and V is TRBV9; the match to TRBD2 covers 11 bases. The CDR3 is 15 residues long. V was clipped by 0 bases and J by 8 bases; unmatched bases: 4. CDR1 is SGDLS, CDR2 YYNGEE, per germline. The CDR3 DNA sequence: TGTGCCAGCAGCGTAGTTACTAGCGGGAGATATGAGCAGTTCTTC. The encoded protein is CASSVVTSGRYEQFF.

Note on this clonotype: A much bigger clone sits one base away, suggesting this may be a read error. The CDR3 does not close with the conserved phenylalanine or tryptophan, likely indicating a read error. This chain joins TRBV6-2 or TRBV6-3 and TRBJ2-7, with TRBD1 as a possible D gene (5 bases). Deletions cut 2 bases from V and 0 bases from J, with 11 bases between. The CDR3 loop spans 15 amino acids. Germline lookup yields CDR1 MNHEY and CDR2 SVGEGT. The CDR3 DNA reads as TGTGCCAGCAGTTACCAGGGAATCCCCTCCTACGAGCAGTACTTA. Translation: CASSYQGIPSYEQYL.

This clonotype has ten or more counts. This sequence joins TRBV20-1 and TRBJ1-2; D possibly corresponds to TRBD1 (5 bases). CDR3 length: 13 amino acids. From germline, CDR1 is DFQATT and CDR2 SNEGSKA (reference sequence). V dropped 3 bases and J dropped 5 bases, with 13 bases sitting between them. CDR3 nucleotides: TGCAGTGCTAGTGGGATTGGGGGGTATGGCTACACCTTC. As protein: CSASGIGGYGYTF.

This clonotype has ten or more counts. The chain combines TRBV20-1 with TRBJ2-7, with 9 bases aligning to TRBD2. The CDR3 is 15 amino acids. Trimming at V came to 3 bases and at J to 2 bases, leaving 8 bases not matched to a gene. Germline-derived CDR1 and CDR2 are DFQATT and SNEGSKA (reference sequence). CDR3 in amino acids: CSASMAGGLTYEQYF. CDR3 coding DNA: TGCAGTGCTAGCATGGCGGGAGGGTTAACCTACGAGCAGTACTTC.

This clonotype was detected many times. This CDR3 reads CSARDRLAGRETQYF. As DNA, the CDR3 is TGCAGTGCTAGAGATCGACTAGCCGGCCGTGAGACCCAGTACTTC. This chain uses TRBV20-1 with TRBJ2-5; 7 nucleotides match TRBD2. The CDR3 runs to 15 residues. Germline V lookup: CDR1 DFQATT, CDR2 SNEGSKA (reference sequence). V was pared by 0 bases and J by 5 bases, with 9 bases of the junction left unmatched.

This clonotype was detected many times. This rearrangement joins TRBV7-9 to TRBJ1-4; 7 nucleotides match TRBD1. The CDR3 has 15 residues. Germline V gene sequence: CDR1 SEHNR, CDR2 FQNEAQ (reference sequence). Trimming took 10 bases from V and 4 from J; bases not matched to a gene: 12. CDR3 in DNA: TGTGCCACCAGACTGACAGGGCTCGGTAATGAAAAACTGTTTTTT. It codes for CATRLTGLGNEKLFF.

This clonotype was found many times. The genes are TRBV5-1 and TRBJ2-3; 12 nucleotides match TRBD1. Germline CDR1 is SGHRS and CDR2 is YFSETQ. V dropped 4 bases and J dropped 7; count of bases not matched to a gene: 7. The CDR3 sequence is 15 residues long. The CDR3: CASSEGQGARNTQYF. The CDR3 DNA follows: TGCGCCAGCAGCGAGGGACAGGGGGCCAGGAATACGCAGTATTTT. Supplemented by reference TRBV5-1 and TRBJ2-3, the full variable domain reads KAGVTQTPRYLIKTRGQQVTLSCSPISGHRSVSWYQQTPGQGLQFLFEYFSETQRNKGNFPGRFSGRQFSNSRSEMNVSTLELGDSALYLCASSEGQGARNTQYFGPGTRLTVL.

The sample holds many counts of this clonotype. The genes are TRBV4-2 and TRBJ2-7, with D unclear. The CDR3 loop spans 15 amino acids. CDR1 LGHNA and CDR2 YNFKEQ come from the germline V gene. Trimming removed 1 base at V and 3 bases at J, with 13 bases between. CDR3 protein: CASSQGARLDYEQYF. The CDR3 DNA is TGTGCCAGCAGCCAAGGTGCCAGGCTAGACTACGAGCAGTACTTC.

Many counts were recorded for this clonotype. The chain combines TRBV7-7 with TRBJ2-1, with D possibly being TRBD1 or TRBD2 (5 bases each). V was clipped by 5 bases and J by 1 base, with 15 bases between them. CDR3 size: 16 residues. Germline V gene data show CDR1 as SSHAT and CDR2 as FNYEAQ (reference sequence). CDR3 sequence reads: CASSVGTPGSYNEQFF. The CDR3 DNA follows: TGTGCCAGCAGCGTCGGGACCCCTGGGTCCTACAATGAGCAGTTCTTC.

This clonotype was counted many times. The V call is TRBV7-3, the J call TRBJ2-1, with D possibly being TRBD1 or TRBD2 (5 bases each). V gave up 0 bases and J gave up 9 bases, with 18 bases separating them. Looked up from germline, CDR1 is SGHTA and CDR2 is FQGTGA. The CDR3 covers 16 residues. The CDR3 is CASSLTGGHKLGEQFF. DNA for the CDR3: TGTGCCAGCAGCTTAACCGGAGGACACAAATTGGGTGAGCAGTTCTTC.

This clonotype was seen repeatedly, ten times or more. The chain recombines TRBV7-2 with TRBJ2-7; D is perhaps TRBD2 (5 bases). The V end lost 4 bases, the J end lost 7 bases, and 11 bases lay between the germline ends. Germline V gene sequence: CDR1 SGHTA, CDR2 FQGNSA. This CDR3 contains 12 residues. CDR3: CASSSDLAEQYF. The CDR3, as DNA: TGTGCCAGCAGCTCAGACTTAGCGGAGCAGTACTTC.

This clonotype was recorded at least ten times. The genes are TRBV27 and TRBJ2-5; TRBD2 might be the D (7 bases). V lost 2 bases to trimming and J lost 5 bases, with 12 bases between them. This CDR3 spans 14 amino acids. Germline-derived CDR1 and CDR2 are MNHEY and SMNVEV (reference sequence). The CDR3 DNA follows: TGTGCCAGCAGTTTAACGGGGGGCGGGGAGACCCAGTACTTC. It specifies CASSLTGGGETQYF.

This clonotype has ten or more counts. The rearrangement joins TRBV12-3 or TRBV12-4 to TRBJ2-7, with 7 bases fitting TRBD2. The J segment lost 7 bases and the V segment lost 3 bases, leaving 3 bases of the junction unmatched. This CDR3 is built from 12 residues. The CDR3 here is CASSFGAGEQYF. The CDR3 nucleotides read TGTGCCAGCAGTTTTGGAGCGGGGGAGCAGTACTTC.

At least ten counts were recorded for this clonotype. V gene TRBV4-1 combines with J gene TRBJ2-5; TRBD2 matches at 7 bases. The CDR3 consists of 14 residues. Losses at the gene ends were 3 bases for V and 4 bases for J; bases not matched to a gene: 5. The V gene's germline CDR1 is MGHRA and CDR2 YSYEKL. CDR3 region: CASSQIGLGETQYF. In DNA, the CDR3 is TGCGCCAGCAGCCAGATTGGACTAGGAGAGACCCAGTACTTC.

This clonotype showed up many times. This chain uses TRBV7-7 with TRBJ2-3; D may be TRBD1 (6 bases). This CDR3 has 14 residues. Germline loops: CDR1 SSHAT, CDR2 FNYEAQ (reference sequence). Trimming took off 5 bases at V and 3 bases at J, with 12 bases between the two ends. The CDR3 sequence is CASSRGQVTDTQYF. CDR3 in DNA: TGTGCCAGCAGCCGGGGACAAGTAACAGATACGCAGTATTTT.

This clonotype was seen many times. This chain joins TRBV9 and TRBJ2-5, with TRBD2 matching 12 bases. CDR3 length: 17 amino acids. Germline V CDR1 and CDR2: SGDLS, YYNGEE. Trimming cost V 0 bases and J 4 bases; bases outside gene matches: 7. The CDR3: CASSVGPSGRGGETQYF. The CDR3 coding sequence is TGTGCCAGCAGCGTAGGCCCTAGCGGGAGGGGGGGAGAGACCCAGTACTTC.